These 3 T cell receptor beta chains were sequenced from one sample in a study of Ad26.COV2.S vaccination and SARS-CoV-2 variants. As for treatment: around 19 received Ad26.COV2.S at low or high dose, single or two shots; 5 received placebo; per-sample allocation not given. The samples date from day 63 after the first vaccine or placebo injection. Repertoires were generated with immunoSEQ multiplex PCR, while TCRdb's copy carries only in-frame clones and drops some. The sample has about 680,000 clones, around 92% seen once. Here the sequenced sample was peripheral blood, taken in a trial of Ad26.COV2.S vaccine versus placebo. Receptors were obtained from a person between 18 and 65 years old who received the Ad26.COV2.S COVID-19 vaccine or a placebo.

The chain combines TRBV10-3 with TRBJ2-1, with TRBD2 matching over 12 bases. V gave up 5 bases and J gave up 8 bases; unmatched junction bases: 16. CDR1 and CDR2 from the germline V gene are ENHRY and SYGVKD. The CDR3 sequence is 18 residues long. CDR3 region: CAISSPGLAGPNRDEQFF. In DNA form, the CDR3 reads TGTGCCATCAGTTCCCCCGGACTAGCGGGACCCAACCGGGATGAGCAGTTCTTC.

The J gene is TRBJ1-2, the V gene TRBV19; 9 bases agree with TRBD1. The CDR3 has 14 amino acids. The V gene's germline CDR1 is LNHDA and CDR2 SQIVND (reference sequence). V was pared by 4 bases and J by 4 bases, with 4 bases of the junction left unmatched. CDR3 sequence: CASSNRDRAYGYTF. CDR3 DNA: TGTGCCAGTAGTAACCGGGACAGGGCCTATGGCTACACCTTC. Variable domain in full (rest from reference TRBV19 and TRBJ1-2): DGGITQSPKYLFRKEGQNVTLSCEQNLNHDAMYWYRQDPGQGLRLIYYSQIVNDFQKGDIAEGYSVSREKKESFPLTVTSAQKNPTAFYLCASSNRDRAYGYTFGSGTRLTVV.

This rearrangement joins TRBV19 to TRBJ2-1; D tentatively reads TRBD1 or TRBD2 (5 bases each). Per germline, CDR1 LNHDA and CDR2 SQIVND (reference sequence). The CDR3 is 14 residues long. Trimming took off 5 bases at V and 7 bases at J, with 15 bases between the two ends. The CDR3 sequence: CASSDPGTVNEQFF. CDR3 coding DNA: TGTGCCAGTAGTGATCCCGGGACGGTTAATGAGCAGTTCTTC.